The T cell receptor beta chain described here comes from a study of blood T cell repertoires in COVID-19. Across the study: Samples representing acute and convalescent COVID-19 were sourced from the United States, Italy and Spain. From T cells, B-cell-depleted T cells, or PBMCs came the material, which was cDNA or gDNA.

Original data processing: Reference gene primer amplification gave nucleated cell count estimates. Assay used: immunoSEQ multiplex PCR; TCRdb lists only in-frame clones, some missing. That table gives V, J and clone size, and the DNA gave D and trimming. The data contain roughly 67,000 clones, 83% of them singletons. Trimming removed 2 bases from V and 6 bases from J, with 22 bases in between. The CDR3 consists of 17 residues. CDR1 is SEHNR and CDR2 is FQNEAQ in the germline V gene (reference sequence). This receptor was obtained from a woman aged 55-75 years with acute or convalescent COVID-19. Sequencing input: peripheral blood. V and J are TRBV7-9 and TRBJ1-2; D is perhaps TRBD1 (6 bases). The CDR3 loop is CASSLSLGGLGEDGYTF. CDR3 bases: TGTGCCAGCAGCTTATCCCTCGGGGGGCTCGGTGAGGATGGCTACACCTTC.